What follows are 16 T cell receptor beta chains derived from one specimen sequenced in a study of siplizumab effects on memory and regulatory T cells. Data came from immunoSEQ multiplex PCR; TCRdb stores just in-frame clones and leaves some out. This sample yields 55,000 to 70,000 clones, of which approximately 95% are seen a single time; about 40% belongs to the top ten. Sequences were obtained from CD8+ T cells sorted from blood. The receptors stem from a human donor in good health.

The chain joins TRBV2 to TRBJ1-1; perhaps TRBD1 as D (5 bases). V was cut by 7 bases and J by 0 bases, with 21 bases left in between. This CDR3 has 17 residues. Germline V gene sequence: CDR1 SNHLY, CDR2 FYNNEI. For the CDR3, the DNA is TGTGCCAGCATCGGGGGGGGAAGTGGTTTTTTGAACACTGAAGCTTTCTTT. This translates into CASIGGGSGFLNTEAFF.

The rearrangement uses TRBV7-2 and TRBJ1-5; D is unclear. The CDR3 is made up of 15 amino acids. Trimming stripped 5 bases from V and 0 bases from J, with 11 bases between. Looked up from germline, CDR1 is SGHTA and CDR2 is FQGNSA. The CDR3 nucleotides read TGTGCCAGCAGCCCTAACACTTATAGCAATCAGCCCCAGCATTTT. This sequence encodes CASSPNTYSNQPQHF.

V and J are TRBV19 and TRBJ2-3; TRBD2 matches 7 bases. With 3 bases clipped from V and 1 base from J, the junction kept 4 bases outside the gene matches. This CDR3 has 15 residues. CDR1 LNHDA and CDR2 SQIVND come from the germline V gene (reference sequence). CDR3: CASSMPSGRTDTQYF. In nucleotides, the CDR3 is TGTGCCAGTAGTATGCCTAGCGGCCGCACAGATACGCAGTATTTT.

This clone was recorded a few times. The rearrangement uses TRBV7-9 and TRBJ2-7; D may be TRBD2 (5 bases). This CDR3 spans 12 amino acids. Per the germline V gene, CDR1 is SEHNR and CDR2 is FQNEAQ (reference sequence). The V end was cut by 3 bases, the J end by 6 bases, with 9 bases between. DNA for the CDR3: TGTGCCAGCAGCTTTGGAGGTGCCGAGCAGTACTTC. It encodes CASSFGGAEQYF.

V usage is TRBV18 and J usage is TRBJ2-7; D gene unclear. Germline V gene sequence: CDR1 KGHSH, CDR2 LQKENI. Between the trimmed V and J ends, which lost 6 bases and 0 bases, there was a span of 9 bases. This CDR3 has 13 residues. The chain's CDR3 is CASSPSASYEQYF. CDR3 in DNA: TGTGCCAGCTCCCCCTCCGCCTCCTACGAGCAGTACTTC. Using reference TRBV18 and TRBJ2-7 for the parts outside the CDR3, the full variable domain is NAGVMQNPRHLVRRRGQEARLRCSPMKGHSHVYWYRQLPEEGLKFMVYLQKENIIDESGMPKERFSAEFPKEGPSILRIQQVVRGDSAAYFCASSPSASYEQYFGPGTRLTVT.

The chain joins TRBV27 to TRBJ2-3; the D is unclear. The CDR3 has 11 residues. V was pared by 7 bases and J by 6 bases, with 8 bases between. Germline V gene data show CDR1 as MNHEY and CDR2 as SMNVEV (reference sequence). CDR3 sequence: CASNEGDTQYF. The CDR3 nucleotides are TGTGCCAGCAATGAAGGGGATACGCAGTATTTT.

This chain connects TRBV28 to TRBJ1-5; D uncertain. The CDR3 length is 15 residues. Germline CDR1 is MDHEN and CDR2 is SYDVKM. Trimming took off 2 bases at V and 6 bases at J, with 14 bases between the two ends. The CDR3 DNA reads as TGTGCCAGCAGTTTAAAATTCGGAGGGAGTCAGCCCCAGCATTTT. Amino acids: CASSLKFGGSQPQHF.

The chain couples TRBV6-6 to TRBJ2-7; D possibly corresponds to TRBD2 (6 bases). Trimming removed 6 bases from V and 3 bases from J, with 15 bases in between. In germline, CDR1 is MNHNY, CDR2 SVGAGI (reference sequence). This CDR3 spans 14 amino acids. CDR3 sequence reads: CASRGTLGGYEQYF. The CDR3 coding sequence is TGTGCCAGCAGGGGGACTCTTGGCGGCTACGAGCAGTACTTC.

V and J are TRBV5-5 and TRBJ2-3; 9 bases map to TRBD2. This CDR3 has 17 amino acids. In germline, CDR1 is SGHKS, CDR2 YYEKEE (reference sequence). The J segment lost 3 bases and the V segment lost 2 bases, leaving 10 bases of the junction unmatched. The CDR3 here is CASSFGAGGPATDTQYF. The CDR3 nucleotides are TGTGCCAGCAGCTTTGGCGCGGGAGGGCCAGCGACAGATACGCAGTATTTT.

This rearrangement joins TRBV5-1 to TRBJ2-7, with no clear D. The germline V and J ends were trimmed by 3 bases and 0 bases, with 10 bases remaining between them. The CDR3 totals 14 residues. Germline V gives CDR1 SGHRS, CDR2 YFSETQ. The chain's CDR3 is CASSSDASSYEQYF. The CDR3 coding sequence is TGCGCCAGCAGCTCGGACGCAAGCTCCTACGAGCAGTACTTC.

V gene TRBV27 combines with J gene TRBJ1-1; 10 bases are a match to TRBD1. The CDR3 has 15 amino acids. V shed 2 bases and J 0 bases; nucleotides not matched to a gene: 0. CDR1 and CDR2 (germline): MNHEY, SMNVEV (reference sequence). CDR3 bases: TGTGCCAGCAGTTTAGGACAGGGGGTGAACACTGAAGCTTTCTTT. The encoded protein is CASSLGQGVNTEAFF.

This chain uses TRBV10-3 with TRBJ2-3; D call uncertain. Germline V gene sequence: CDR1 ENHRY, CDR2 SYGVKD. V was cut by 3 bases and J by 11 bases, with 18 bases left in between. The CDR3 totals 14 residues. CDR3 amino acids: CAISDSVRGKLQYF. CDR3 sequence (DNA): TGTGCCATCAGTGATAGTGTTCGTGGGAAACTGCAGTATTTT.

DNA of the CDR3: TGTGCCAGCAGTTTAGCGGGAGGGGGCCCCTACGAGCAGTACTTC. This translates into CASSLAGGGPYEQYF. The rearrangement joins TRBV27 to TRBJ2-7; TRBD2 matches at 9 bases. This CDR3 spans 15 amino acids. V lost 2 bases and J lost 2; bases outside the gene matches: 4. The germline gives CDR1 MNHEY, CDR2 SMNVEV (reference sequence).

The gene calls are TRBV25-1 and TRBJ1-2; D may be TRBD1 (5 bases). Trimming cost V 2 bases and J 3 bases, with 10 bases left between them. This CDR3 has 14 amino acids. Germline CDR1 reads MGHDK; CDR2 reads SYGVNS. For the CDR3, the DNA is TGTGCCAGCAGTGAAGCGGGGCCCTACTATGGCTACACCTTC. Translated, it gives CASSEAGPYYGYTF.

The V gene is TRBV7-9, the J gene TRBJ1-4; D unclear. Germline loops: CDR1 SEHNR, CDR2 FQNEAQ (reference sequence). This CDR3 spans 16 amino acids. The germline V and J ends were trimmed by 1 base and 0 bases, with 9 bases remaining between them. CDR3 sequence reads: CASSLETITTNEKLFF. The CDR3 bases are TGTGCCAGCAGCTTAGAAACAATAACAACTAATGAAAAACTGTTTTTT.

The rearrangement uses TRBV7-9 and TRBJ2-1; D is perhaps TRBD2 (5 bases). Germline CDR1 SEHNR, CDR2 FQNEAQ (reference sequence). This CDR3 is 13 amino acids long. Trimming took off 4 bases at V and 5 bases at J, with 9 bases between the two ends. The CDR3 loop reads CASSSRGDNEQFF. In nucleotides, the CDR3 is TGTGCCAGCAGCTCCCGGGGAGACAATGAGCAGTTCTTC.